This T cell receptor (beta chain) comes out of a study of Graves' ophthalmopathy and Graves' hyperthyroidism. Study information: Peripheral blood was gathered at first diagnosis, ahead of any treatment whatsoever.

Other autoimmune disease, uncontrolled infection, pregnancy and lactation led to exclusion. The PBMC fraction was derived from around 9.5 ml of fresh peripheral blood. Study-level points and caveats: Among expanded thyroid clonotypes above 0.001 frequency, most also occurred in blood.

Beta-chain TCR CDR3 regions were amplified from RNA transcripts. HTBI-primed RT-PCR formed the first round, and a multiplex PCR formed the second. One entry per CDR3 protein, called by TCRdb with MiXCR from the multiplex PCR reads. The data contain about 620,000 distinct CDR3 sequences, 20% to 25% of them singletons. This clonotype was counted many times. What it binds is unknown. Germline V gene data show CDR1 as SGHRS and CDR2 as YFSETQ. The CDR3 is 15 amino acids. The ends lost 1 base at V and 4 bases at J; junction bases unmatched: 7. Input material: peripheral blood. The gene calls are TRBV5-1 and TRBJ1-2; 7 bases are shared with TRBD1. This TCR was sampled from a woman younger than 35 with stable Graves' hyperthyroidism. Some clones in this sample may be carry-over from other donors' samples. The CDR3 protein is CASSLPGGTPYGYTF. The CDR3 bases are TGCGCCAGCAGCTTGCCAGGGGGGACTCCCTATGGCTACACCTTC.